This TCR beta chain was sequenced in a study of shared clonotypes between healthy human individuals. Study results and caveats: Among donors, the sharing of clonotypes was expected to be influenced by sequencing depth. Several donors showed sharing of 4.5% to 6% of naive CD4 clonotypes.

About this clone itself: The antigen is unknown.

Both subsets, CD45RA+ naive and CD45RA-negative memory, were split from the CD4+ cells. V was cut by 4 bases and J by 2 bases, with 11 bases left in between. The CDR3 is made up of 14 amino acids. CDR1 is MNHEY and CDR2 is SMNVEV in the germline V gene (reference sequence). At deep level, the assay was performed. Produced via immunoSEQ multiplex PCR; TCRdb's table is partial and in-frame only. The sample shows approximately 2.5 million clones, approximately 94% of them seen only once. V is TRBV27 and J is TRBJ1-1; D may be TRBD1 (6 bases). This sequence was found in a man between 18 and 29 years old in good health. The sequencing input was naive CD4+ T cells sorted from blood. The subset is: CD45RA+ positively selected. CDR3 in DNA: TGTGCCAGCAGTTCCCCACAGGGCAACACTGAAGCTTTCTTT. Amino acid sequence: CASSSPQGNTEAFF.